Shown below are 4 T cell receptor beta chains from a single sample sequenced in a study of cytomegalovirus exposure and HLA in healthy donors. It was with 60 Vbeta and 13 Jbeta primers that the PCR ran. Clones were read by immunoSEQ multiplex PCR, and TCRdb kept only the in-frame ones, dropping some. This repertoire includes around 140,000 clones. Sequenced sample: PBMCs. The receptors were sampled from a woman aged 18-29 years in good health and CMV-seronegative.

The chain employs TRBV11-3 and TRBJ2-1, with 7 bases matching TRBD2. Looked up from germline, CDR1 is SGHNT and CDR2 is YENEEA. V lost 1 base to trimming and J lost 9 bases; unmatched junction nucleotides: 6. This CDR3 spans 14 amino acids. The CDR3 spells CASSLGRESGEQFF. The CDR3 DNA follows: TGTGCCAGCAGCTTAGGGCGGGAGTCTGGTGAGCAGTTCTTC.

The V call is TRBV6-6, the J call TRBJ2-1, with 7 positions matching TRBD2. The V and J ends lost 6 bases and 0 bases, in that order; junction bases with no gene match: 8. The CDR3 loop spans 16 amino acids. Germline-derived CDR1 and CDR2 are MNHNY and SVGAGI (reference sequence). The CDR3 DNA reads TGTGCCAGCAGCCCTCTAGCGGAATTCTCCTACAATGAGCAGTTCTTC. Protein: CASSPLAEFSYNEQFF.

The chain carries TRBV27 and TRBJ1-2; 9 positions agree with TRBD1. The CDR3 loop spans 15 amino acids. Trimming cost V 0 bases and J 1 base; bases outside gene matches: 0. The germline V gene encodes CDR1 MNHEY and CDR2 SMNVEV (reference sequence). CDR3 sequence (DNA): TGTGCCAGCAGTTTATCGGGACAGGGTAACTATGGCTACACCTTC. It codes for CASSLSGQGNYGYTF.

This chain uses TRBV5-1 with TRBJ1-2; tentative D call: TRBD1 (5 bases). The CDR3 is made up of 15 amino acids. The germline gives CDR1 SGHRS, CDR2 YFSETQ. V shed 0 bases and J shed 10 bases, with 19 bases lying between them. In DNA form, the CDR3 reads TGCGCCAGCAGCTTGGCCGCAGGACACGGAGGGTACTACACCTTC. Translating it yields CASSLAAGHGGYYTF.